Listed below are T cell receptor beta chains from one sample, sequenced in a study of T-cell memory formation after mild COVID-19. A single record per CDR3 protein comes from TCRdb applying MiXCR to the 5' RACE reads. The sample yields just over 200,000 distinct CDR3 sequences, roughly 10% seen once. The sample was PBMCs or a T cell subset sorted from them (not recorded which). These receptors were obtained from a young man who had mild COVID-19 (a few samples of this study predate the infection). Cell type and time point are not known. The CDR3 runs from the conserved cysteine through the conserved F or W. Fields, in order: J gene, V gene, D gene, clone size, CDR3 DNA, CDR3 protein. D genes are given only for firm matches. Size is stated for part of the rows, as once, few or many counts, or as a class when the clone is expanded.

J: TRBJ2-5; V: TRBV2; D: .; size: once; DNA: TGTGCCAGCAGTGTTATAAGGGGAGAAGGGGAGACCCAGTACTTC; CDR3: CASSVIRGEGETQYF
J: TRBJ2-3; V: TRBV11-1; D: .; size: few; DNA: TGTGCCAGCAGCTTTTTGACGCTGACTAGCACAGATACGCAGTATTTT; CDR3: CASSFLTLTSTDTQYF
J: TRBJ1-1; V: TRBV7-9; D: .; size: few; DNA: TGTGCCAGCAGCCAGATAGGAGGTTTGAACACTGAAGCTTTCTTT; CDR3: CASSQIGGLNTEAFF
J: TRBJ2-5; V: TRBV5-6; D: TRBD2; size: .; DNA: TGTGCCAGCAGCCGGGCTAGCGGGAGTGGGGAGACCCAGTACTTC; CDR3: CASSRASGSGETQYF
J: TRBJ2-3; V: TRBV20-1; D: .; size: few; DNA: TGCAGTGCTAGAGATGGTAATGCAGATACGCAGTATTTT; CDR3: CSARDGNADTQYF
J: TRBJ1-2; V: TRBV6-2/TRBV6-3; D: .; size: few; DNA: TGTGCCACCCAGGGGAATTATGGCTACACCTTC; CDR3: CATQGNYGYTF
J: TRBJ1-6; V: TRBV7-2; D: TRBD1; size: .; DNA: TGTGCCAGCAGATTAAGGACAGGGGGGTCACCCCTCCACTTT; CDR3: CASRLRTGGSPLHF
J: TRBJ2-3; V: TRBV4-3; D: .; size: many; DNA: TGCGCCAGCAGCCACGGGGGCGCCACAAACACAGATACGCAGTATTTT; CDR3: CASSHGGATNTDTQYF
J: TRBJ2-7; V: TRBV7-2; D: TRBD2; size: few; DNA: TGTGCCAGCAGCTCTTGGACTAGCGGGGACATCTACGAGCAGTACTTC; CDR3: CASSSWTSGDIYEQYF
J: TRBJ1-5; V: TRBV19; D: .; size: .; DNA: TGTGCCAGTAGCACGGGAGGGAATAGCAATCAGCCCCAGCATTTT; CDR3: CASSTGGNSNQPQHF
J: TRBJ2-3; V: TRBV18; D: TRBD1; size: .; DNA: TGTGCCAGCTCATCCGGGGGACAGGGTGCAACAGATACGCAGTATTTT; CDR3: CASSSGGQGATDTQYF
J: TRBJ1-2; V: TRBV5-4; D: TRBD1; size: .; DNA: TGTGCCAGCAGCTTCGGACAGGGGGACGGCTACACCTTC; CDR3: CASSFGQGDGYTF
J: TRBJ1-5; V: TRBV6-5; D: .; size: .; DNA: TGTGCCAGCAGTTACTCGGCAGGTTCAGGCAATCAGCCCCAGCATTTT; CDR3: CASSYSAGSGNQPQHF
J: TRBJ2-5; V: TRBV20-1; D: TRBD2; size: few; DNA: TGCAGTGCTAGAGTAGCGGGGGTTAGAGAGACCCAGTACTTC; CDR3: CSARVAGVRETQYF
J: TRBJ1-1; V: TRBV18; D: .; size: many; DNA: TGTGCCAGCTCACCACAGGGAGACACTGAAGCTTTCTTT; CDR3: CASSPQGDTEAFF
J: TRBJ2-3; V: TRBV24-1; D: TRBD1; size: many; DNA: TGTGCCACCAGAGGGGGCGGAGATACGCAGTATTTT; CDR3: CATRGGGDTQYF
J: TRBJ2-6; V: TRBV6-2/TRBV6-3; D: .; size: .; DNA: TGTGCCAGCAGCAACTTGAGGGGGGCCAACGTCCTGACTTTC; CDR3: CASSNLRGANVLTF
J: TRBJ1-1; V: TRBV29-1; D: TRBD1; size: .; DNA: TGCAGCGTTGAATTACAGGGGCGCGTGAACACTGAAGCTTTCTTT; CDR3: CSVELQGRVNTEAFF
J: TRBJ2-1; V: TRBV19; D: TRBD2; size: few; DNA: TGTGCCAGTAGAGCCCGACTAGCGGGGGGGCAGACTGAGCAGTTCTTC; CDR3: CASRARLAGGQTEQFF
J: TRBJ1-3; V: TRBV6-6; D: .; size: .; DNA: TGTGCCAGCAGTTACTCGGGAGGTGCGGATTTT; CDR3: CASSYSGGADF
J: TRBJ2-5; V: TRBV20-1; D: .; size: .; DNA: TGCAGTGCTACCAGCCCGGGGACGAGAGAGACCCAGTACTTC; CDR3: CSATSPGTRETQYF
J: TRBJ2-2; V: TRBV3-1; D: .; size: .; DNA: TGTGCCAGCAGCCAACAGACAGGGGAGCTGTTTTTT; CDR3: CASSQQTGELFF
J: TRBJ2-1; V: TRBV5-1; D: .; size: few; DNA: TGCGCCAGCAGGGGGGAAGGCCTCTCCTACAATGAGCAGTTCTTC; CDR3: CASRGEGLSYNEQFF
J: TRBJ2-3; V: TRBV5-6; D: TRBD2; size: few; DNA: TGTGCCAGCAGTTTCGGACTAGCGCTCAGTGCTAGCACAGATACGCAGTATTTT; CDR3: CASSFGLALSASTDTQYF
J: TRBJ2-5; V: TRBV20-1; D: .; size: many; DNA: TGCAGTGCTAGAGTCTCGGGAGCGGAAGAGACCCAGTACTTC; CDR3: CSARVSGAEETQYF
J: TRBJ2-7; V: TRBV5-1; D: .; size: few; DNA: TGCGCCAGCAGCTTGGCCGAGGGGGATCGTAACGAGCAGTACTTC; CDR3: CASSLAEGDRNEQYF
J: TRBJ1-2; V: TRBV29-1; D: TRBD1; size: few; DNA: TGCAGCGTTGAGGCAGGGGGCTTTGGTGGCTACACCTTC; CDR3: CSVEAGGFGGYTF
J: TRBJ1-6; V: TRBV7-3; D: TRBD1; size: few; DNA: TGTGCCAGCAGCCTATCGTCCGGGACAGGGGGTTCACCCCTCCACTTT; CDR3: CASSLSSGTGGSPLHF
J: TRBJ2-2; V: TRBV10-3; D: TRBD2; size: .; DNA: TGTGCCATCAGTGGGAGGTCGCTAGCGGGGAACACCGGGGAGCTGTTTTTT; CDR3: CAISGRSLAGNTGELFF
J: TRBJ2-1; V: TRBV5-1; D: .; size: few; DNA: TGCGCCAGCAGCTTGATAAACACGGGGGGCGCCGGGGATGAGCAGTTCTTC; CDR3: CASSLINTGGAGDEQFF
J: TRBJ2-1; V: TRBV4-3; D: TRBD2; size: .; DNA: TGCGCCAGCAGCCAAGATCGGAGCGGGGGGCTGTACAATGAGCAGTTCTTC; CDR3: CASSQDRSGGLYNEQFF
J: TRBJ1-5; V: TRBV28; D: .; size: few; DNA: TGTGCCAGCAGTCGTAGACCAGAGGGAGGGAATCAGCCCCAGCATTTT; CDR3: CASSRRPEGGNQPQHF
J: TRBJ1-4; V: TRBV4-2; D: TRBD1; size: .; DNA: TGTGCCAGCAGCCAAGATCTGGACAGGGGGCGCATTTATGAAAAACTGTTTTTT; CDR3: CASSQDLDRGRIYEKLFF
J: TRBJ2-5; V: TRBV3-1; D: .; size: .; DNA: TGTGCCAGCAGCCAGGGACCTCAAGAGACCCAGTACTTC; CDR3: CASSQGPQETQYF
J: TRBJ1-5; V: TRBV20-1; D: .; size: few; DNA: TGCAGTGCTGGGACGGGTTATAGCAATCAGCCCCAGCATTTT; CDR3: CSAGTGYSNQPQHF
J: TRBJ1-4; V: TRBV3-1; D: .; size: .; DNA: TGTGCCAGCAGCCAAGTCGACAGGCCAGGAGAAAAACTGTTTTTT; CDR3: CASSQVDRPGEKLFF
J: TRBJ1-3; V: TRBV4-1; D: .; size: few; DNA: TGCGCCAGCGCCAGGGTAGGGGATTTTGGAAACACCATATATTTT; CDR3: CASARVGDFGNTIYF
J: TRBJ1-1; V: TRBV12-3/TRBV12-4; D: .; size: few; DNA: TGTGCCAGCAGTCCGGGACACGCGAACACTGAAGCTTTCTTT; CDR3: CASSPGHANTEAFF
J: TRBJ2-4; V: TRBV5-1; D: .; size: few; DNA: TGCGCCAGCAGCTCCCTGGTCGGGGAGGACATTCAGTACTTC; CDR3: CASSSLVGEDIQYF
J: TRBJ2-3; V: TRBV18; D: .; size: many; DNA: TGTGCCAGCTCACCAGTGGGACCCCCCATCACAGATACGCAGTATTTT; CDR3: CASSPVGPPITDTQYF
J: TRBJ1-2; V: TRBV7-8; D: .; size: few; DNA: TGTGCCAGCAGCCCCGAGCAGGCTCCCCGCGATGGCTACACCTTC; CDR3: CASSPEQAPRDGYTF